A single sample is the source of the 4 T cell receptor beta chains below, sequenced in a study of identical twins. TCRdb re-called the 5' RACE reads through MiXCR, storing one row per CDR3 protein. This table holds 450,000 to 600,000 distinct CDR3 sequences, 20% to 25% found once. These data were also reused for a study on yellow fever vaccine responses in identical twins.

Specimen: CD4+ T cells sorted from blood. These TCRs come from a woman between 18 and 29 years old in good health.

This clonotype was seen only once. The chain recombines TRBV6-1 with TRBJ2-7, with D possibly matching TRBD2 (6 bases). Per the germline V gene, CDR1 is MNHNS and CDR2 is SASEGT. Trimming removed 10 bases at V and 3 bases at J, with 13 bases between. The CDR3 contains 12 residues. CDR3 coding DNA: TGTGCCACCAGGCGGGGAGACTACGAGCAGTACTTC. It is translated as CATRRGDYEQYF.

J is TRBJ2-3 and V is TRBV5-1; tentative D call: TRBD2 (7 bases). V lost 1 base and J 1 base, leaving 13 bases between the germline ends. Germline values: CDR1 SGHRS, CDR2 YFSETQ. This CDR3 region has 16 residues. CDR3 bases: TGCGCCAGCAGCTTGTTTGAGGGGGGGGGCACAGATACGCAGTATTTT. This sequence encodes CASSLFEGGGTDTQYF.

This clonotype was counted once. The chain is built from TRBV27 and TRBJ2-5, with 8 nucleotides matching TRBD2. The trim removed 4 bases at V and 5 bases at J, leaving 12 bases unmatched. The length of the CDR3 is 16 residues. Germline CDR1 and CDR2: MNHEY and SMNVEV (reference sequence). The CDR3 sequence: CASSYRREREPETQYF. CDR3 DNA: TGTGCCAGCAGTTACCGACGTGAGCGGGAGCCGGAGACCCAGTACTTC.

The CDR3 bases are TGTGCCAGCAGCTCATCAGTTTCCCCAGATACGCAGTATTTT. It codes for CASSSSVSPDTQYF. The chain has TRBV11-2 and TRBJ2-3; no reliable D call. The CDR3 is 14 residues long. The V end lost 4 bases, the J end lost 4 bases, and 12 bases lay between the germline ends. Per germline, CDR1 SGHAT and CDR2 FQNNGV.